The 10 T cell receptor beta chains in this list originate from one sample, sequenced in a study of blood T cell repertoires in COVID-19. Produced via immunoSEQ multiplex PCR; TCRdb's table is partial and in-frame only. The sample lists about 270,000 clones; approximately 90% were seen once. Sample: PBMCs or T cells enriched from blood (not recorded which). Receptors originate from a woman aged 55 to 70 in a cohort exposed to, infected with or recovered from COVID-19 (not recorded which).

The chain couples TRBV27 to TRBJ1-2; the match to TRBD1 covers 11 bases. Trimming removed 4 bases from V and 0 bases from J; junction bases left unmatched: 7. CDR1 and CDR2 (germline): MNHEY, SMNVEV (reference sequence). The length of the CDR3 is 17 residues. CDR3 sequence: CASSSGQGAGANYGYTF. The CDR3 nucleotides are TGTGCCAGCAGTTCCGGACAGGGGGCCGGAGCTAACTATGGCTACACCTTC.

The DNA of the CDR3 is TGTGCCAGCAGCCCGCCCACAGGGGGGGTACAAGAGACCCAGTACTTC. It codes for CASSPPTGGVQETQYF. V is TRBV7-9 and J is TRBJ2-5; D is possibly TRBD1 (8 bases). CDR1 is SEHNR and CDR2 is FQNEAQ in the germline V gene (reference sequence). This CDR3 comprises 16 residues. The ends were cut back, 5 bases at V and 2 bases at J, with 18 bases in the middle.

V gene TRBV27 combines with J gene TRBJ1-2; perhaps TRBD1 as D (6 bases). V lost 5 bases, J lost 4 bases, and 14 bases lay in between. The germline V gene has CDR1 MNHEY and CDR2 SMNVEV (reference sequence). CDR3 size: 14 residues. For the CDR3, the DNA is TGTGCCAGCAGTCCAACTACAGGGTTCTATGGCTACACCTTC. Translation gives CASSPTTGFYGYTF.

This clone was recorded a few times. V and J are TRBV2 and TRBJ2-7; the D gene is possibly TRBD1 (6 bases). This CDR3 region has 14 residues. With 4 bases removed from V and 1 base from J, the gap between germline ends came to 11 bases. Germline V gene lookup returns CDR1 SNHLY and CDR2 FYNNEI. The CDR3 nucleotides are TGTGCCAGCAGTGTTACTACAGGGTCCTACGAGCAGTACTTC. Translating it yields CASSVTTGSYEQYF.

Turning to this clone: This may arise from a read error, as a much more abundant clone is one base away. The same CDR3 also results from other DNA sequences found in this sample. V and J are TRBV9 and TRBJ1-5; TRBD1 agrees at 8 bases. This CDR3 is built from 15 residues. Per germline, CDR1 SGDLS and CDR2 YYNGEE. With 0 bases clipped from V and 4 bases from J, the junction kept 3 bases outside the gene matches. The CDR3 reads CASSVAGQGNQPQHF. The CDR3 DNA follows: TGTGCCAGCAGCGTAGCTGGACAGGGAAATCAGCCCCAGCATTTT.

This clone is a singleton in its sample. The gene calls are TRBV6-4 and TRBJ1-1; the D is unclear. Germline CDR1 and CDR2: MRHNA and SNTAGT. Trimming removed 4 bases from V and 1 base from J, with 7 bases in between. This CDR3 contains 13 residues. The DNA of the CDR3 is TGTGCCAGCAGTGCCCGAGGGAACACTGAAGCTTTCTTT. Translating it yields CASSARGNTEAFF.

This rearrangement joins TRBV28 to TRBJ2-7; D not resolved. This CDR3 region has 14 residues. Trimming pared 5 bases from V and 0 bases from J, leaving 11 bases between. Germline lookup yields CDR1 MDHEN and CDR2 SYDVKM. The CDR3 sequence is CASSPYSSSYEQYF. The CDR3 DNA reads as TGTGCCAGCAGTCCCTACAGTAGCTCCTACGAGCAGTACTTC.

V is TRBV11-3 and J is TRBJ2-1; possible D gene TRBD2, 6 bases. Germline V gives CDR1 SGHNT, CDR2 YENEEA. The CDR3 loop spans 14 amino acids. Trimming removed 1 base from V and 6 bases from J, with 10 bases in between. Here the CDR3 reads CASSLGLEVNEQFF. CDR3 DNA sequence: TGTGCCAGCAGCTTAGGACTAGAAGTCAATGAGCAGTTCTTC. Full variable domain (missing parts from reference TRBV11-3 and TRBJ2-1): EAGVVQSPRYKIIEKKQPVAFWCNPISGHNTLYWYLQNLGQGPELLIRYENEEAVDDSQLPKDRFSAERLKGVDSTLKIQPAELGDSAVYLCASSLGLEVNEQFFGPGTRLTVL.

V usage is TRBV11-1 and J usage is TRBJ2-3; D is uncertain. V was shortened by 2 bases and J by 0 bases, with 3 bases between the two germline ends. Per the germline V gene, CDR1 is SGHAT and CDR2 is FQDESV (reference sequence). This CDR3 region has 13 residues. CDR3 sequence: CASSLLSTDTQYF. The CDR3 nucleotides read TGTGCCAGCAGCTTACTTAGCACAGATACGCAGTATTTT.

V is TRBV28 and J is TRBJ2-5; 7 nucleotides line up with TRBD2. The CDR3 totals 16 residues. J was trimmed by 5 bases and V by 8 bases; bases with no gene match: 17. CDR1 is MDHEN, CDR2 SYDVKM, per germline. Written as DNA, the CDR3 is TGTGCCAGCGCCTTAGGATCGGGGGGAGGAAGGGAGACCCAGTACTTC. Translating gives CASALGSGGGRETQYF.